A single TCR beta chain is shown here with its context. This record comes from a study of blood T cell repertoires in COVID-19. Study background: Specimens from acute and convalescent COVID-19 originated in the United States, Italy and Spain.

The V segment lost 3 bases and the J segment 15 bases; nucleotides outside the gene matches: 12. The length of the CDR3 is 14 residues. Germline V gene data show CDR1 as GTSNPN and CDR2 as SVGIG (reference sequence). Clones were read by immunoSEQ multiplex PCR, and TCRdb kept only the in-frame ones, dropping some. Here the sample spans approximately 250,000 clones, about 87% being singletons. This sequence was found in a woman under 40 with acute COVID-19. The chain joins TRBV30 to TRBJ2-1, with 12 bases lining up with TRBD2. Sequenced material: PBMCs or T cells enriched from blood (not recorded which). The CDR3 here is CAWSLGTSGFNLFF. In nucleotides, the CDR3 is TGTGCCTGGAGCCTCGGGACTAGCGGGTTTAATTTGTTCTTC.